These T cell receptor beta chains were read from a single sample in a study of CD8 T cells in ankylosing spondylitis. TCRdb re-called the 5' RACE reads through MiXCR, storing one row per CDR3 protein. The sample holds 670,000 or so distinct CDR3 sequences, under 20% seen once. The sample was blood, either unsorted or a sorted T cell fraction (not recorded which). The receptors here all came from a male donor with ankylosing spondylitis. Each CDR3 is given with its conserved first and last residue. Each record gives: CDR3 DNA, CDR3 protein, clone size, D gene, J gene, V gene. D genes are given only for firm matches. Size is omitted from some rows. Given values are once, few, many or a class for expanded clones.

DNA: TGCAGCGTTAACTATGGCTACACCTTC; CDR3: CSVNYGYTF; size: many; D: -; J: TRBJ1-2; V: TRBV20-1
DNA: TGTGCCAGCAGGCTCCGGGGGGAGCAGTACTTC; CDR3: CASRLRGEQYF; size: few; D: -; J: TRBJ2-7; V: TRBV13
DNA: TGTGCCAGCTCACCCCCCTGGGGAACTGGGGCCAACGTCCTGACTTTC; CDR3: CASSPPWGTGANVLTF; size: few; D: -; J: TRBJ2-6; V: TRBV18
DNA: TGCGCCAGCGGGGCTAGCGGGAGCTGGACGTCAGAGACCCAGTACTTC; CDR3: CASGASGSWTSETQYF; size: -; D: TRBD2; J: TRBJ2-5; V: TRBV5-1
DNA: TGCGCCAGCAGCTTGGAAAGGACGGTCTCTGGAAACACCATATATTTT; CDR3: CASSLERTVSGNTIYF; size: few; D: -; J: TRBJ1-3; V: TRBV5-1
DNA: TGCAGCGGAAGAATTCCAAGCTCCTACGAGCAGTACTTC; CDR3: CSGRIPSSYEQYF; size: few; D: -; J: TRBJ2-7; V: TRBV29-1
DNA: TGCGCCAGCAGCTCTCTTTTTGGGTATGGCCAGAACGAGCAGTACTTC; CDR3: CASSSLFGYGQNEQYF; size: few; D: -; J: TRBJ2-7; V: TRBV5-1
DNA: TGCAGCGTTGAGTGGCGGGGGAACACCGGGGAGCTGTTTTTT; CDR3: CSVEWRGNTGELFF; size: -; D: -; J: TRBJ2-2; V: TRBV29-1
DNA: TGCGCCAGCAGCCAAGATCTAGCGGGTAGCTCAGATACGCAGTATTTT; CDR3: CASSQDLAGSSDTQYF; size: few; D: TRBD2; J: TRBJ2-3; V: TRBV4-3
DNA: TGCGCCAGCAGCCAAGTAGGAGGCCGCGGACAGCGGGGGGCGGGAGAGACCCAGTACTTC; CDR3: CASSQVGGRGQRGAGETQYF; size: -; D: TRBD2; J: TRBJ2-5; V: TRBV4-1
DNA: TGCGCCAGCAGCCAGAGAGACAAGAACACTGAAGCTTTCTTT; CDR3: CASSQRDKNTEAFF; size: -; D: -; J: TRBJ1-1; V: TRBV4-1
DNA: TGTGCCAGCAGTGGGGGGACAGGGGGCCCGCTCTACGAGCAGTACTTC; CDR3: CASSGGTGGPLYEQYF; size: -; D: TRBD1; J: TRBJ2-7; V: TRBV2
DNA: TGTGCCAGCAGACTCGCCGGGACAGGGGAAGCTTTCTTT; CDR3: CASRLAGTGEAFF; size: -; D: TRBD1; J: TRBJ1-1; V: TRBV5-5
DNA: TGTGCCAGCAGTTTAATTAGCGTCTCCTACGAGCAGTACTTC; CDR3: CASSLISVSYEQYF; size: few; D: -; J: TRBJ2-7; V: TRBV12-3/TRBV12-4
DNA: TGTGCCAGCAGCCGAACAGAGAACACTGAAGCTTTCTTT; CDR3: CASSRTENTEAFF; size: many; D: -; J: TRBJ1-1; V: TRBV12-3/TRBV12-4
DNA: TGCAGCGCCCAACAGGGGAAGAATTCACCCCTCCACTTT; CDR3: CSAQQGKNSPLHF; size: -; D: TRBD1; J: TRBJ1-6; V: TRBV29-1
DNA: TGTGCCAGCAGTTCGTTCGGGGCGGGGGAGAACAATGAGCAGTTCTTC; CDR3: CASSSFGAGENNEQFF; size: -; D: TRBD2; J: TRBJ2-1; V: TRBV27
DNA: TGTGCCAGCAGTTTCTCCCCGGACAGGGGGCTAAATCAGCCCCAGCATTTT; CDR3: CASSFSPDRGLNQPQHF; size: many; D: TRBD1; J: TRBJ1-5; V: TRBV12-3/TRBV12-4
DNA: TGTGCCAGCAGTTACTCCCCCCCATGGCCCCTCCACTTT; CDR3: CASSYSPPWPLHF; size: many; D: -; J: TRBJ1-6; V: TRBV6-5
DNA: TGTGCCAGCAGCGGGGGGGACGCTAGCAATCAGCCCCAGCATTTT; CDR3: CASSGGDASNQPQHF; size: many; D: -; J: TRBJ1-5; V: TRBV9
DNA: TGCGCCAGCAGCTTGGGAGCGGGCACCTACAATGAGCAGTTCTTC; CDR3: CASSLGAGTYNEQFF; size: -; D: -; J: TRBJ2-1; V: TRBV5-1